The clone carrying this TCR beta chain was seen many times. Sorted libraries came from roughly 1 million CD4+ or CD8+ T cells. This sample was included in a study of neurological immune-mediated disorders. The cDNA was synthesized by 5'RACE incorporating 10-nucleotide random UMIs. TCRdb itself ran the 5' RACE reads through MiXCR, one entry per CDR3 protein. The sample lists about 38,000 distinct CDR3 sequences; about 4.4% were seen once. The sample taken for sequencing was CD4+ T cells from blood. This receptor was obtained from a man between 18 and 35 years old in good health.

The CDR3 DNA sequence: TGTGCCAGCAGTTACCAGGGACAGGGTCCCCACGAGCAGTACTTC. As protein: CASSYQGQGPHEQYF. The V call is TRBV6-6, the J call TRBJ2-7; 9 bases fit TRBD1. Per germline, CDR1 MNHNY and CDR2 SVGAGI (reference sequence). The CDR3 is 15 residues long. Trimming took 2 bases from V and 5 from J; bases not matched to a gene: 7.